Following are 14 T cell receptor beta chains from one sample sequenced in a study of blood T cell repertoires in COVID-19. Produced via immunoSEQ multiplex PCR; TCRdb's table is partial and in-frame only. The sample has 200,000 to 250,000 clones, approximately 80% seen once; the top ten hold 9.5% to 10%. Source material: peripheral blood. These receptors were collected from a man between 50 and 59 years old with active or convalescent COVID-19.

This clone was seen a single time. This chain uses TRBV18 with TRBJ1-6; 11 nucleotides align to TRBD1. The CDR3 length is 16 residues. J lost 7 bases, V lost 1 base, and 3 bases had no gene match. Germline V lookup: CDR1 KGHSH, CDR2 LQKENI. The CDR3 nucleotides are TGTGCCAGCTCACCACAGGGACAGGGGGGGAATTCACCCCTCCACTTT. It codes for CASSPQGQGGNSPLHF. Drawing the rest from reference TRBV18 and TRBJ1-6, the complete variable domain is NAGVMQNPRHLVRRRGQEARLRCSPMKGHSHVYWYRQLPEEGLKFMVYLQKENIIDESGMPKERFSAEFPKEGPSILRIQQVVRGDSAAYFCASSPQGQGGNSPLHFGNGTRLTVT.

The V call is TRBV9, the J call TRBJ1-3; D perhaps matches TRBD1 (6 bases). Germline CDR1 reads SGDLS; CDR2 reads YYNGEE. This CDR3 region has 16 residues. Trimming left V 2 bases short and J 4 bases short, with 16 bases between. The CDR3 DNA reads as TGTGCCAGCAGCGTCGATGGGGGACAAGCAGGAAACACCATATATTTT. Protein product: CASSVDGGQAGNTIYF. Combining the CDR3 with reference TRBV9 and TRBJ1-3 gives the whole variable domain DSGVTQTPKHLITATGQRVTLRCSPRSGDLSVYWYQQSLDQGLQFLIQYYNGEERAKGNILERFSAQQFPDLHSELNLSSLELGDSALYFCASSVDGGQAGNTIYFGEGSWLTVV.

This clone was detected once. V is TRBV2 and J is TRBJ2-3; 7 nucleotides align to TRBD1. CDR3 length: 15 residues. Losses at the gene ends were 3 bases for V and 2 bases for J; bases not matched to a gene: 5. The germline V gene has CDR1 SNHLY and CDR2 FYNNEI. The CDR3 sequence: CASSEDRPFTDTQYF. CDR3 DNA sequence: TGTGCCAGCAGTGAGGACAGGCCCTTCACAGATACGCAGTATTTT.

The V gene is TRBV11-3, the J gene TRBJ2-5; TRBD1 aligns across 10 bases. V lost 5 bases, J lost 5 bases, and 8 bases stayed unmatched. Germline V CDR1 and CDR2: SGHNT, YENEEA. This CDR3 region has 15 residues. The DNA of the CDR3 is TGTGCCAGCAGCGCCCGGACAGGGGGAAAGGAGACCCAGTACTTC. Protein: CASSARTGGKETQYF.

The chain recombines TRBV27 with TRBJ2-3, with D possibly TRBD2 on 5 matching bases. Trimming stripped 5 bases from V and 5 bases from J, with 14 bases between. Germline V gene sequence: CDR1 MNHEY, CDR2 SMNVEV (reference sequence). This CDR3 has 14 residues. In nucleotides, the CDR3 is TGTGCCAGCAGTCCGGGGAACAACCAAGATACGCAGTATTTT. Amino acid sequence: CASSPGNNQDTQYF.

The chain couples TRBV27 to TRBJ2-7; TRBD2 agrees at 14 bases. Germline V gives CDR1 MNHEY, CDR2 SMNVEV (reference sequence). The CDR3 consists of 14 residues. Trimming removed 10 bases from V and 5 bases from J; junction bases left unmatched: 7. The CDR3 nucleotides read TGTGCCACCACCGGGACTAGCGGGAGAAACGAGCAGTACTTC. It translates to CATTGTSGRNEQYF.

The table lists this clone with a count of one. The chain employs TRBV5-8 and TRBJ2-5; D uncertain. V lost 2 bases and J lost 1, with 3 bases in between. There are 12 residues in the CDR3. Germline V lookup: CDR1 SGHTS, CDR2 YDEGEE. In DNA, the CDR3 is TGTGCCAGCAGCTTTCTCCAAGAGACCCAGTACTTC. Translated, it gives CASSFLQETQYF.

The chain combines TRBV12-3 or TRBV12-4 with TRBJ2-2; TRBD1 matches at 7 bases. V dropped 9 bases and J dropped 3; count of bases not matched to a gene: 4. The CDR3 is 13 residues long. For the CDR3, the DNA is TGTGCCAGTTCAACAGGGGACACCGGGGAGCTGTTTTTT. Translated, it gives CASSTGDTGELFF.

This clone was counted only a few times. CDR3 in DNA: TGTGCCAGCAGCCATACACAGGGTCCCAATGAGCAGTTCTTC. Its translation: CASSHTQGPNEQFF. This chain links TRBV7-3 with TRBJ2-1; D might be TRBD1 (6 bases). This CDR3 comprises 14 residues. The germline gives CDR1 SGHTA, CDR2 FQGTGA. V gave up 5 bases and J gave up 6 bases, with 14 bases separating them.

The genes are TRBV19 and TRBJ1-2; D not certain. Germline V gives CDR1 LNHDA, CDR2 SQIVND (reference sequence). The CDR3 runs 18 residues. V lost 0 bases, J lost 4 bases, and 21 bases lay in between. Written as DNA, the CDR3 is TGTGCCAGTAGTATAGATCTACGGTTCCGGAGTGATGGCTATGGCTACACCTTC. Translation: CASSIDLRFRSDGYGYTF.

This clone appeared once. The rearrangement links TRBV2 to TRBJ2-3; TRBD2 matches at 11 bases. From germline, CDR1 is SNHLY and CDR2 FYNNEI. The V gene end was trimmed by 6 bases and the J gene end by 1 base; junction bases not matched to a gene: 3. The CDR3 is 15 residues long. The CDR3 reads CASSPTSGGTDTQYF. The DNA for the CDR3 is TGTGCCAGCAGCCCGACTAGCGGGGGCACAGATACGCAGTATTTT.

J is TRBJ2-3 and V is TRBV6-5, with 8 bases matching TRBD2. The CDR3 contains 16 residues. V dropped 0 bases and J dropped 8; count of bases not matched to a gene: 10. In germline, CDR1 is MNHEY, CDR2 SVGAGI. CDR3 in amino acids: CASSYSFSGSRVTQYF. The CDR3 region has the DNA TGTGCCAGCAGTTACTCTTTCAGCGGGAGTCGTGTTACGCAGTATTTT.

The gene calls are TRBV7-2 and TRBJ1-1; D ambiguous. The germline V gene encodes CDR1 SGHTA and CDR2 FQGNSA. Trimming pared 3 bases from V and 0 bases from J, leaving 8 bases between. The length of the CDR3 is 14 residues. CDR3 protein: CASSFLSVNTEAFF. The CDR3 DNA reads as TGTGCCAGCAGCTTTTTGTCGGTGAACACTGAAGCTTTCTTT.

The rearrangement links TRBV4-1 to TRBJ2-1, with 12 nucleotides matching TRBD2. The CDR3 spans 15 residues. Losses at the gene ends were 4 bases for V and 5 bases for J; bases not matched to a gene: 3. The germline V gene has CDR1 MGHRA and CDR2 YSYEKL. The CDR3 sequence: CASSLPSGRDNEQFF. For the CDR3, the DNA is TGCGCCAGCAGCCTACCTAGCGGGAGGGACAATGAGCAGTTCTTC.